This T cell receptor (beta chain) was identified during a study of control samples from healthy donors and cancer patients. Libraries were prepared by immunoSEQ multiplex PCR; TCRdb keeps only in-frame clonotypes and omits some of them. The profile shows roughly 120,000 clones, roughly 88% of them singletons. The sequence was obtained from an older woman with lung cancer. The material sequenced was PBMCs.

CDR3 nucleotide sequence: TGCGCCAGCAGCCAAGATGTGAGGCAGGGCGTACATCAGCCCCAGCATTTT. The encoded protein is CASSQDVRQGVHQPQHF. The chain couples TRBV4-1 to TRBJ1-5; D is possibly TRBD1 (5 bases). The CDR3 has 17 amino acids. V lost 0 bases to trimming and J lost 5 bases, with 17 bases between them. CDR1 and CDR2 from the germline V gene are MGHRA and YSYEKL.